Below, one T cell receptor beta chain is given with its context. The data stem from a study of T cell changes during pregnancy in multiple sclerosis. V was pared by 1 base and J by 5 bases, with 8 bases of the junction left unmatched. Per germline, CDR1 LGHNA and CDR2 YSLEER. CDR3 size: 17 residues. TCRdb's table, derived via immunoSEQ multiplex PCR, lists solely in-frame clones and lacks some. Here the sample spans some 47,000 clones, approximately 90% being singletons. The chain joins TRBV4-3 to TRBJ2-1; 10 bases match TRBD1. Material: CD8+ T cells from peripheral blood mononuclear cells, obtained after pregnancy. This receptor was taken from a female donor in good health, enrolled as a control in a pregnancy study. The CDR3 sequence is CASSQAPAGTGDNEQFF. CDR3 sequence (DNA): TGCGCCAGCAGCCAAGCTCCCGCCGGGACAGGGGACAATGAGCAGTTCTTC.